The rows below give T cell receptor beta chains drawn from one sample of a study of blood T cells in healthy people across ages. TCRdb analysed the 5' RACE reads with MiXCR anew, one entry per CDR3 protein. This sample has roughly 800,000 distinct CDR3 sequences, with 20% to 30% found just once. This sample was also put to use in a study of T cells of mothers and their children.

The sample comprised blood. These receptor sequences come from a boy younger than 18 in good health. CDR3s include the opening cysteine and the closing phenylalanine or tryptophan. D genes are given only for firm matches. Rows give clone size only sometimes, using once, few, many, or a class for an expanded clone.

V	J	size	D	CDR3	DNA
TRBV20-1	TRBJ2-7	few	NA	CSARDGGSDYEQYF	TGCAGTGCTAGAGATGGGGGCTCTGACTACGAGCAGTACTTC
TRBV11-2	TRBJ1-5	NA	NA	CASSRQSSSQPQHF	TGTGCCAGCAGCCGACAGAGTTCGAGTCAGCCCCAGCATTTT
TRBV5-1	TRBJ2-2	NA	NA	CASSLGTALTGELFF	TGCGCCAGCAGTCTAGGGACCGCACTGACCGGGGAGCTGTTTTTT
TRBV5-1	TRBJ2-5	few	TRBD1	CASSLGTGASWTETQYF	TGCGCCAGCAGCCTAGGGACAGGAGCATCCTGGACGGAGACCCAGTACTTC
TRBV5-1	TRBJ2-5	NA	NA	CASSLSRRSETQYF	TGCGCCAGCAGCTTGAGCCGTCGTTCGGAGACCCAGTACTTC
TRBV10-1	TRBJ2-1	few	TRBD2	CASSETSGVRNEQFF	TGCGCCAGCAGTGAAACTAGCGGGGTTCGCAATGAGCAGTTCTTC
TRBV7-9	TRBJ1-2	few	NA	CASSDRGRYGYTF	TGTGCCAGCAGCGACCGGGGAAGGTATGGCTACACCTTC
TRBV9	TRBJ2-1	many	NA	CASSVGDYNEQFF	TGTGCCAGCAGCGTAGGCGATTACAATGAGCAGTTCTTC
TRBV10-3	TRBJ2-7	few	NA	CAIRPLVRSNEQYF	TGTGCCATCAGGCCATTGGTTAGATCGAACGAGCAGTACTTC
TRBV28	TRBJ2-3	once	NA	CASKTAGGTRTDTQYF	TGTGCCAGCAAAACCGCAGGAGGGACACGCACAGATACGCAGTATTTT
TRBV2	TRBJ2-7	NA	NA	CASSEGSAHEQYF	TGTGCCAGCAGCGAGGGGTCAGCGCACGAGCAGTACTTC
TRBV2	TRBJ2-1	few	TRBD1	CTSLPGTGAVYWQFF	TGTACCAGCTTACCCGGGACAGGGGCGGTTTATTGGCAGTTCTTC
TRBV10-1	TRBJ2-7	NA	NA	CASSVPLGEQYF	TGCGCCAGCAGTGTGCCCCTTGGCGAGCAGTACTTC
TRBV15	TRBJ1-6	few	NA	CATSRVTNSPLHF	TGTGCCACCAGCAGAGTGACTAATTCACCCCTCCACTTT
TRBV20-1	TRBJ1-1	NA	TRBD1	CSADHRGMNTEAFF	TGCAGTGCTGATCACAGGGGCATGAACACTGAAGCTTTCTTT
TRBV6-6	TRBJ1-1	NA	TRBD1	CASSWGTGGLMNTEAFF	TGTGCCAGCAGTTGGGGGACAGGGGGACTTATGAACACTGAAGCTTTCTTT
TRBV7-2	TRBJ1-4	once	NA	CASNTRNEKLFF	TGTGCCAGCAATACTAGAAATGAAAAACTGTTTTTT
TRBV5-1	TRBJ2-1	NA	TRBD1	CASSLESTGWNEQFF	TGCGCCAGCAGCTTGGAATCGACAGGGTGGAATGAGCAGTTCTTC
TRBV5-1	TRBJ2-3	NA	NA	CASSRGLGQGDTQYF	TGCGCCAGCAGCCGGGGGTTGGGTCAGGGAGATACGCAGTATTTT
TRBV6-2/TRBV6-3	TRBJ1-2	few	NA	CASSQVSVGYGYTF	TGTGCCAGCTCCCAAGTCTCGGTTGGATATGGCTACACCTTC
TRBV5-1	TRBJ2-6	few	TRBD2	CASSLAGVHSGANVLTF	TGCGCCAGCAGCCTTGCGGGGGTACACTCTGGGGCCAACGTCCTGACTTTC
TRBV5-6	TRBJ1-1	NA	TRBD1	CASSIDRATTEAFF	TGTGCCAGCAGCATAGACAGGGCGACCACTGAAGCTTTCTTT
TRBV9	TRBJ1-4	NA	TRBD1	CASSGGTAIEKLFF	TGTGCCAGCAGCGGCGGGACAGCTATTGAAAAACTGTTTTTT
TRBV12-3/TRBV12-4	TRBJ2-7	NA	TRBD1	CASSLAGQGSGEQYF	TGTGCCAGCAGTTTAGCGGGACAGGGTAGTGGCGAGCAGTACTTC
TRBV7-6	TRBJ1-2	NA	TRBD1	CASGRLTGGNYGYTF	TGTGCCAGCGGAAGATTGACAGGGGGCAACTATGGCTACACCTTC
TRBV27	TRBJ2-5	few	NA	CASSPYSGGAETQYF	TGTGCCAGCAGCCCTTATAGCGGAGGGGCAGAGACCCAGTACTTC
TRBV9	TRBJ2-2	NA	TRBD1	CASSVGTATGELFF	TGTGCCAGCAGCGTCGGGACAGCTACCGGGGAGCTGTTTTTT
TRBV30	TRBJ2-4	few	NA	CAWRRGSGGHIQYF	TGTGCCTGGAGGAGGGGGTCGGGGGGCCACATTCAGTACTTC
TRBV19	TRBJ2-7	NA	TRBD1	CASRSGGTPYEQYF	TGTGCCAGCCGGTCAGGGGGTACCCCCTACGAGCAGTACTTC
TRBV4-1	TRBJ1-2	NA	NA	CASSRSSGGTGSGYTF	TGCGCCAGCAGCCGCTCATCCGGGGGCACAGGGTCTGGCTACACCTTC
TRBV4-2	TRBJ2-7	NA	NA	CASSQSGGVEQYF	TGTGCCAGCAGCCAATCCGGCGGGGTGGAGCAGTACTTC
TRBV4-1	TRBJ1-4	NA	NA	CASSQVENEKLFF	TGCGCCAGCAGCCAAGTAGAGAATGAAAAACTGTTTTTT
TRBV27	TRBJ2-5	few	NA	CASSPTGIRQETQYF	TGTGCCAGCAGTCCTACAGGGATCCGGCAGGAGACCCAGTACTTC
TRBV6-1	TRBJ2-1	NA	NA	CASRTQDRNEQFF	TGTGCCAGCAGAACACAGGATAGGAATGAGCAGTTCTTC
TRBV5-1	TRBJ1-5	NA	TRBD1	CASSRGQGRAVEPQHF	TGCGCCAGCAGCAGGGGACAGGGTCGTGCCGTGGAGCCTCAGCATTTT
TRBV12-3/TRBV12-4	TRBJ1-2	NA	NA	CASSFVRDTYGYTF	TGTGCCAGCAGTTTTGTTCGGGACACCTATGGCTACACTTTC
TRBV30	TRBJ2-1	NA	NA	CAYMSSYNEQFF	TGTGCCTACATGAGCTCCTACAATGAGCAGTTCTTC
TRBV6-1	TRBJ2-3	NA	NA	CASSADNSYHADTQYF	TGTGCCAGCAGTGCGGACAACTCCTATCACGCGGATACGCAGTATTTT
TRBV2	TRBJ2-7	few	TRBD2	CASSQDSGGASNERFF	TGTGCCAGCAGTCAGGATAGCGGGGGGGCCTCAAATGAGCGGTTCTTC
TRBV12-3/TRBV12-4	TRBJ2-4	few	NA	CASTLGRSNIQYF	TGTGCCAGCACATTGGGGCGGTCAAACATTCAGTACTTC
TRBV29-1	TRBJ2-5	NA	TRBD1	CSVEGTGIQETQYF	TGCAGCGTTGAGGGGACAGGAATACAAGAGACCCAGTACTTC
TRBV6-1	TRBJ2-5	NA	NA	CASSPIGGYQETQYF	TGTGCCAGCAGTCCGATTGGGGGGTACCAAGAGACCCAGTACTTC
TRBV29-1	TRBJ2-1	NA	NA	CSFEDNEQFF	TGCAGCTTCGAGGACAATGAGCAGTTCTTC
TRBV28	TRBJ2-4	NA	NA	CASRKAFGLAKNIQYF	TGTGCCAGCAGAAAAGCTTTTGGGCTAGCCAAAAACATTCAGTACTTC
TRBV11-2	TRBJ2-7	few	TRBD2	CASSVIAGSLTYEQYF	TGTGCCAGCAGCGTTATAGCGGGGAGCCTAACCTACGAGCAGTACTTC
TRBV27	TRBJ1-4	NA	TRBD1	CANSSGTGRKVFF	TGTGCCAACTCCTCAGGGACAGGGCGAAAAGTGTTTTTT
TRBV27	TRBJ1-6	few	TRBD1	CASSPTGTGGSPLHF	TGTGCCAGCAGTCCCACCGGGACAGGGGGTTCACCCCTCCACTTT
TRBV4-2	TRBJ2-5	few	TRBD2	CASSASGALQETQYF	TGTGCCAGCAGCGCCAGCGGGGCACTCCAAGAGACCCAGTACTTC
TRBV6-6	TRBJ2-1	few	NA	CASGGGAIYNEQFF	TGTGCCAGCGGAGGGGGGGCCATCTACAATGAGCAGTTCTTC
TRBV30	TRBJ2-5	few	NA	CAWSNPGTKETQYF	TGTGCCTGGAGTAACCCCGGGACAAAGGAGACCCAGTACTTC
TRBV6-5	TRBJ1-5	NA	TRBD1	CANRRDQGAEQPQHF	TGTGCCAACAGACGTGACCAGGGGGCCGAGCAGCCCCAGCATTTT
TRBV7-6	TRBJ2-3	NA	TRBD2	CASSLAVAGGLGDTQYF	TGTGCCAGCAGCTTAGCGGTAGCGGGGGGGCTCGGAGATACGCAGTATTTT
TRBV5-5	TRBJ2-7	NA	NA	CASSELRNGLGYEQYF	TGTGCCAGCAGTGAACTCCGAAACGGTCTGGGCTACGAGCAGTACTTC
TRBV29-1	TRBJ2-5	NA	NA	CSVERGEAQYF	TGCAGCGTTGAGAGGGGAGAGGCCCAGTACTTC
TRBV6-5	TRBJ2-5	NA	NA	CASRSSLQETQYF	TGTGCCAGCCGCTCTTCCCTCCAAGAGACCCAGTACTTC
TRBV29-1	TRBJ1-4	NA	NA	CSEVTGREKLFF	TGCAGCGAAGTCACAGGACGGGAAAAACTGTTTTTT